This T cell receptor (beta chain) was retrieved from a study of blood T cell repertoires in COVID-19. On the study more broadly: There were acute and convalescent COVID-19 samples, and they came from the United States, Italy and Spain. PBMCs, B-cell-depleted T cells, or T cells were the source of the cDNA or gDNA that made up the material.

The CDR3 is 16 amino acids. The germline V gene has CDR1 KGHDR and CDR2 SFDVKD. The trim removed 4 bases at V and 1 base at J, leaving 4 bases unmatched. In the original workflow: Cell counts per sample came from amplifying reference gene primers. Measured with immunoSEQ multiplex PCR; TCRdb has only the in-frame clones, and not every one. V, J and clone size are taken as reported in that table, and D and trimming were inferred from the DNA itself. The data hold around 90,000 clones, with approximately 80% observed a single time. The source is a human donor in a cohort sampled during active COVID-19. The sequencing sample was made of peripheral blood. The chain combines TRBV24-1 with TRBJ2-2; 8 bases line up with TRBD1. The CDR3 here is CATSDPGQGNTGELFF. CDR3 nucleotide sequence: TGTGCCACCAGTGACCCCGGACAGGGGAACACCGGGGAGCTGTTTTTT.